This T cell receptor (beta chain) is from a study of PD-1 blockade in classical Hodgkin lymphoma. With respect to this clone: What it binds is unknown.

Per germline, CDR1 KGHSH and CDR2 LQKENI. V dropped 0 bases and J dropped 8; count of bases not matched to a gene: 9. The CDR3 is 15 amino acids. Time point noted: cycle 4 day 1 (C4D1), after less than seven weeks of nivolumab. All the patients suffered relapse after autologous stem cell transplantation, and brentuximab vedotin exposure differed. Best responses were complete response, partial response or progressive disease. Study results and limitations: Complete responders started with a diversity level that resembled newly diagnosed patients at baseline. The CD4+ diversity rise by C4D1 was clearest in complete responders.

Assay: immunoSEQ multiplex PCR; the TCRdb copy retains only in-frame clones and omits some. The sample lists about 44,000 clones; 60% to 75% were seen once. The sample was peripheral blood mononuclear cells (PBMCs), taken before the fourth cycle of nivolumab. This TCR came from a human donor with classical Hodgkin lymphoma. V gene TRBV18 combines with J gene TRBJ1-2; 7 positions match TRBD1. CDR3 in DNA: TGTGCCAGCTCACCACCCCGACAGGGTTTAGGGGGCTACACCTTC. This sequence encodes CASSPPRQGLGGYTF.